One and the same sample provided the 15 T cell receptor beta chains below, sequenced in a study of blood T cells in healthy people across ages. It was with a sample-barcoded 5' primer and a J-beta primer mix that a second PCR of roughly 6 to 12 cycles was run. TCRdb reprocessed the 5' RACE reads with MiXCR, giving one entry per CDR3 protein. This table has roughly 1.5 million distinct CDR3 sequences, about 45% appearing once. The sample comprised blood. These receptors came from a woman younger than 35 in good health.

The chain links TRBV30 to TRBJ2-1, with unresolved D. Germline CDR1 is GTSNPN and CDR2 is SVGIG (reference sequence). V was shortened by 0 bases and J by 4 bases, with 10 bases between the two germline ends. The CDR3 has 14 residues. This CDR3 is CAWSVRPTYNEQFF. The DNA of the CDR3 is TGTGCCTGGAGTGTAAGACCCACTTACAATGAGCAGTTCTTC.

A few counts support this clonotype. The J gene is TRBJ2-7, the V gene TRBV18; 8 bases fit TRBD1. There are 15 residues in the CDR3. Germline V gene data show CDR1 as KGHSH and CDR2 as LQKENI. Trimming cost V 1 base and J 4 bases; bases outside gene matches: 6. The CDR3 is CASSPQAGGGYEQYF. The CDR3 coding sequence is TGTGCCAGCTCACCACAAGCAGGGGGCGGTTACGAGCAGTACTTC.

A few counts support this clonotype. The rearrangement links TRBV6-2 or TRBV6-3 to TRBJ1-2; possibly TRBD1 for D (6 bases). The ends were cut back, 5 bases at V and 2 bases at J, with 12 bases in the middle. In germline, CDR1 is MNHEY, CDR2 SVGEGT. The CDR3 extends over 14 amino acids. In nucleotides, the CDR3 is TGTGCCAGCAGTACCCGGGACACCAACTATGGCTACACCTTC. Protein sequence: CASSTRDTNYGYTF.

This clonotype appeared a single time. This chain links TRBV12-3 or TRBV12-4 with TRBJ2-7; weak D call: TRBD2 (5 bases). The CDR3 length is 14 residues. With 5 bases removed from V and 0 bases from J, the gap between germline ends came to 11 bases. CDR3 sequence reads: CASSALGSSYEQYF. The CDR3 DNA is TGTGCCAGCAGTGCCCTAGGGAGCTCCTACGAGCAGTACTTC.

V and J are TRBV9 and TRBJ2-4, with D possibly being TRBD2 (6 bases). The better agreement between TRBJ2-7 and the DNA end casts doubt on the J call. The CDR3 has 15 residues. Germline V CDR1 and CDR2: SGDLS, YYNGEE. The CDR3 sequence is CASSVGPAGPYEQYF. The CDR3 region has the DNA TGTGCCAGCAGCGTCGGGCCAGCGGGTCCCTACGAGCAGTACTTC.

The chain recombines TRBV7-2 with TRBJ2-7; D could derive from TRBD1 or TRBD2 (5 bases each). CDR1 SGHTA and CDR2 FQGNSA come from the germline V gene. V was pared by 0 bases and J by 0 bases, with 15 bases between. This CDR3 spans 17 amino acids. The CDR3 region is CASSLAPGRPSSYEQYF. CDR3 sequence (DNA): TGTGCCAGCAGCTTAGCCCCGGGACGGCCAAGCTCCTACGAGCAGTACTTC.

This clonotype has just a few counts. The V call is TRBV4-1, the J call TRBJ1-5; D may be TRBD1 (6 bases). CDR1 and CDR2 from the germline V gene are MGHRA and YSYEKL. Trimming pared 2 bases from V and 4 bases from J, leaving 12 bases between. This CDR3 region has 15 residues. CDR3 nucleotide sequence: TGCGCCAGCAGCCAACCCCTACAGGGAAATCAGCCCCAGCATTTT. Translation: CASSQPLQGNQPQHF.

The chain recombines TRBV5-1 with TRBJ2-2; 8 bases line up with TRBD1. In germline, CDR1 is SGHRS, CDR2 YFSETQ. The CDR3 covers 17 residues. V gave up 4 bases and J gave up 5 bases; unmatched junction bases: 13. For the CDR3, the DNA is TGCGCCAGCAGCCTCGCCCGGACAGGGCGAAATACCGGGGAGCTGTTTTTT. It translates to CASSLARTGRNTGELFF.

Remarks on this clonotype: The junction shows a germline mismatch at one end, possibly a read error. J is TRBJ2-5 and V is TRBV12-3 or TRBV12-4; the match to TRBD2 covers 7 bases. This CDR3 is 13 amino acids long. The CDR3: CAGRTRAQETQYF. The CDR3 coding sequence is TGTGCCGGCAGGACTAGGGCCCAAGAGACCCAGTACTTC.

The table lists this clonotype with a few counts. The J gene is TRBJ1-2, the V gene TRBV7-9; 7 bases are shared with TRBD1. Germline trimming cut 3 bases from V and 4 bases from J; bases unmatched to any gene: 8. From germline, CDR1 is SEHNR and CDR2 FQNEAQ (reference sequence). CDR3 length equals 15 residues. The CDR3 DNA follows: TGTGCCAGCAGCTTCTACGCGGGACAGACCTATGGCTACACCTTC. Protein: CASSFYAGQTYGYTF.

This chain uses TRBV10-3 with TRBJ2-3, with TRBD2 matching over 11 bases. V was pared by 6 bases and J by 0 bases, with 14 bases of the junction left unmatched. CDR1 is ENHRY, CDR2 SYGVKD, per germline. The CDR3 extends over 19 amino acids. The CDR3 loop reads CAISAQLAGALTSTDTQYF. The CDR3, as DNA: TGTGCCATCAGCGCCCAACTAGCGGGGGCCTTGACTAGCACAGATACGCAGTATTTT.

About this clonotype: This may come from a read error, since a much larger clone is one base off. This chain uses TRBV7-3 with TRBJ1-5; D gene uncertain. Looked up from germline, CDR1 is SGHTA and CDR2 is FQGTGA. Trimming took off 2 bases at V and 5 bases at J, with 7 bases between the two ends. This CDR3 comprises 13 residues. For the CDR3, the DNA is TGTGCCAGCAGCTTACAGGTGGATCAGCCCCAGCATTTT. It specifies CASSLQVDQPQHF.

The V call is TRBV29-1, the J call TRBJ2-1; D unclear. The germline V and J ends were trimmed by 6 bases and 7 bases, with 10 bases remaining between them. CDR1 is SQVTM and CDR2 is ANQGSEA in the germline V gene. The CDR3 covers 11 residues. Here the CDR3 DNA reads TGCAGCGTCGCCTTGGAGAATGAGCAGTTCTTC. Residues: CSVALENEQFF.

The CDR3 spells CSARRDGYQQYF. Written as DNA, the CDR3 is TGCAGTGCTAGACGAGACGGTTACCAGCAGTACTTC. The chain couples TRBV20-1 to TRBJ2-5; no clear D gene. The CDR3 spans 12 residues. Trimming left V 2 bases short and J 11 bases short, with 15 bases between. Looked up from germline, CDR1 is DFQATT and CDR2 is SNEGSKA (reference sequence).

This clonotype was detected once. A much larger clone differs by one base, so this may be a read error. This chain uses TRBV20-1 with TRBJ2-3; D perhaps matches TRBD2 (5 bases). This CDR3 has 12 amino acids. The V gene's germline CDR1 is DFQATT and CDR2 SNEGSKA (reference sequence). The CDR3 spells CRAQDWEDTQYF. Here the CDR3 DNA reads TGCAGAGCCCAGGACTGGGAAGATACGCAGTATTTT.